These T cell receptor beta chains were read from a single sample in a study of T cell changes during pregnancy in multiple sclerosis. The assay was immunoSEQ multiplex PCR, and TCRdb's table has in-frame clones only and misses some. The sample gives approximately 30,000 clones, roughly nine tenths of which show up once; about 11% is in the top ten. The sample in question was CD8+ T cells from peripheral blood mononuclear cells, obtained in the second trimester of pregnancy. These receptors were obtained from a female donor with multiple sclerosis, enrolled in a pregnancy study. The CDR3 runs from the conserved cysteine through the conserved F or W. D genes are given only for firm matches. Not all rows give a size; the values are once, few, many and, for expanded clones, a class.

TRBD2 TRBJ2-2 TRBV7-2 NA CASSSGTRFPGELFF TGTGCCAGCAGCTCCGGGACTAGATTTCCCGGGGAGCTGTTTTTT
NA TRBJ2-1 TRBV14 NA CASSPYPYNEQFF TGTGCCAGCAGCCCCTACCCCTACAATGAGCAGTTCTTC
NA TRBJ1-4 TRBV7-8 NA CASSLAIQGGVKLFF TGTGCCAGCAGCTTAGCAATCCAGGGAGGCGTAAAACTGTTTTTT
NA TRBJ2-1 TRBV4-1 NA CASSQVKRTLTYNEQFF TGCGCCAGCAGCCAAGTAAAAAGGACTCTAACTTACAATGAGCAGTTCTTC
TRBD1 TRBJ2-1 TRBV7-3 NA CASSSPTGTAHEQFF TGTGCCAGCAGCTCCCCGACCGGGACAGCTCATGAGCAGTTCTTC
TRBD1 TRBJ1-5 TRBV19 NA CASDRGDSNQPQHF TGTGCCTCTGACAGGGGGGATAGCAATCAGCCCCAGCATTTT
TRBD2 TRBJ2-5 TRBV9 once CASSVGGGQETQYF TGTGCCAGCAGCGTAGGGGGAGGGCAAGAGACCCAGTACTTC
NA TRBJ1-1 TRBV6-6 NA CASSYSNLYEAFF TGTGCCAGCAGTTACTCAAATTTATATGAAGCTTTCTTT
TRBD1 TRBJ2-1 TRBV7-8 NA CASSLRAGGPPSYNEQFF TGTGCCAGCAGCTTAAGGGCAGGGGGCCCACCCTCCTACAATGAGCAGTTCTTC
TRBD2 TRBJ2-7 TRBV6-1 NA CASSPRDYSYEQYF TGTGCCAGCAGTCCCCGGGACTACTCCTACGAGCAGTACTTC
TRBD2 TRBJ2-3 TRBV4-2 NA CASSQGPAGGADTQYF TGTGCCAGCAGCCAAGGGCCAGCGGGAGGAGCAGATACGCAGTATTTT
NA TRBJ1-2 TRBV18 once CASQAESYGYTF TGTGCCAGCCAAGCCGAATCCTATGGCTACACCTTC
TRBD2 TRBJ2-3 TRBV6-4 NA CASSRTSGSTDTQYF TGTGCCAGCAGCCGGACTAGCGGGAGCACAGATACGCAGTATTTT
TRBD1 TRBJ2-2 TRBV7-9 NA CASRTDRGRSGELFF TGTGCCAGCAGAACGGACAGGGGGCGGTCCGGGGAGCTGTTTTTT
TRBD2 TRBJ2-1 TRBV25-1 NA CASSGERGYNEQFF TGTGCCAGCAGTGGGGAGCGGGGGTACAATGAGCAGTTCTTC
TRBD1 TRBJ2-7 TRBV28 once CASSLLGDRGYEQYF TGTGCCAGCAGTTTATTAGGGGACAGGGGGTACGAGCAGTACTTC
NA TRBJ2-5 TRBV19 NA CASSAVERKETQYF TGTGCCAGTAGTGCCGTGGAGAGGAAAGAGACCCAGTACTTC
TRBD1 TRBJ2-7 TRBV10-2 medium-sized CASSDAGGFYEQYF TGCGCCAGCAGTGATGCAGGGGGTTTCTACGAGCAGTACTTC
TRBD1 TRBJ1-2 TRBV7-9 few CASSKRARGRVYGYTF TGTGCCAGCAGCAAACGGGCCAGGGGGCGGGTCTATGGCTACACCTTC
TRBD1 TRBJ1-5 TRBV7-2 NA CASSYGTGVQPQHF TGTGCCAGCAGTTACGGGACAGGGGTTCAGCCCCAGCATTTT
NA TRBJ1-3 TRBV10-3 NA CAISTEISGNTIYF TGTGCCATCAGTACAGAAATCTCTGGAAACACCATATATTTT
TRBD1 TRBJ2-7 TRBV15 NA CATSRGQAPSYEQYF TGTGCCACCAGCAGGGGACAGGCCCCTTCCTACGAGCAGTACTTC
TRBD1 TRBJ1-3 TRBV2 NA CASSPGNRGNTIYF TGTGCCAGCAGTCCGGGGAACAGGGGGAACACCATATATTTT
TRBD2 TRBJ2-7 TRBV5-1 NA CASSLTSGPAYEQYF TGCGCCAGCAGCCTAACTAGCGGTCCGGCCTACGAGCAGTACTTC
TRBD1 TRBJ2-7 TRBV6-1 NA CASSEWTGVGYEQYF TGTGCCAGCAGTGAATGGACAGGGGTAGGCTACGAGCAGTACTTC
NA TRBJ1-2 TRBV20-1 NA CRAARGYTF TGCAGGGCCGCCAGAGGCTACACCTTC
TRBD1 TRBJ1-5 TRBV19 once CASSIVWDRQGARRGNQPQHF TGTGCCAGTAGTATAGTCTGGGACAGACAGGGGGCGAGGAGGGGGAATCAGCCCCAGCATTTT
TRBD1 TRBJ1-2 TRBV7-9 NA CASSGDRGREHGYTF TGTGCCAGCAGCGGAGATAGGGGGCGCGAACATGGCTACACCTTC
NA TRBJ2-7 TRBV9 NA CASSVGGGGAYEQYF TGTGCCAGCAGCGTAGGGGGCGGAGGGGCGTACGAGCAGTACTTC
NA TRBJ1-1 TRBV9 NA CASSASGGSEAFF TGTGCCAGCAGCGCGAGCGGGGGGTCTGAAGCTTTCTTT
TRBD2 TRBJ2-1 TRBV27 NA CASRYSGSSNEQFF TGTGCCAGCAGATATAGCGGGAGCAGCAATGAGCAGTTCTTC
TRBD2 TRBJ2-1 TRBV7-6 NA CASSLEEGLAGGPYNEQFF TGTGCCAGCAGCTTAGAGGAGGGGCTAGCGGGAGGGCCCTACAATGAGCAGTTCTTC
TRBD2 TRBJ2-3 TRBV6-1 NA CASSEYTSGFTDTQYF TGTGCCAGCAGTGAATATACTAGCGGGTTCACAGATACGCAGTATTTT
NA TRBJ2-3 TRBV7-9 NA CASSFVPTNTQYF TGTGCCAGCAGCTTTGTACCTACTAATACGCAGTATTTT
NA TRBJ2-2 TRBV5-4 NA CASSNTGRWTTGELFF TGTGCCAGCAGCAACACAGGGAGATGGACCACCGGGGAGCTGTTTTTT
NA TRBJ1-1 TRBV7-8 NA CASAPGGLTEAFF TGTGCCAGCGCCCCCGGGGGGCTCACTGAAGCTTTCTTT
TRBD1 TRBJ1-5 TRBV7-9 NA CASSSGTDQPQHF TGTGCCAGCAGCTCCGGGACAGATCAGCCCCAGCATTTT
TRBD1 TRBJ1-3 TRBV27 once CASSPGTDLFTRGNTIYF TGTGCCAGCAGCCCCGGGACAGACCTATTTACGCGTGGAAACACCATATATTTT
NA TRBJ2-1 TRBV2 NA CAGRGGGWYNEQFF TGTGCCGGCCGCGGAGGGGGCTGGTACAATGAGCAGTTCTTC
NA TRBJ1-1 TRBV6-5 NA CASSYSGLHTEAFF TGTGCCAGCAGTTACTCCGGACTGCACACTGAAGCTTTCTTT
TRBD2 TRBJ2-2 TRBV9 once CASSERLAGGSAGELFF TGTGCCAGCAGCGAACGACTAGCGGGAGGTTCAGCCGGGGAGCTGTTTTTT
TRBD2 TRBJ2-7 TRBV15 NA CATSRDRVGRAYEQYF TGTGCCACCAGCAGAGATCGTGTCGGGAGGGCCTACGAGCAGTACTTC
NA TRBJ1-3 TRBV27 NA CASSPGGNTIYF TGTGCCAGCAGTCCGGGTGGAAACACCATATATTTT
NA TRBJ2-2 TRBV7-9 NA CASSLVGGAPTSNTGELFF TGTGCCAGCAGCTTAGTGGGGGGAGCACCAACCTCGAACACCGGGGAGCTGTTTTTT
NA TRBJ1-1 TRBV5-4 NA CASSLRRERNTEAFF TGTGCCAGCAGCTTGCGTCGGGAGCGGAACACTGAAGCTTTCTTT
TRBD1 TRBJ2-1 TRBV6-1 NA CASSGTGGNEQFF TGTGCCAGCAGTGGGACAGGGGGCAATGAGCAGTTCTTC
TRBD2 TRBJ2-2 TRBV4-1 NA CASSQDGAGGGTGELFF TGCGCCAGCAGCCAAGACGGGGCGGGAGGTGGCACCGGGGAGCTGTTTTTT
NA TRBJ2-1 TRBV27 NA CASSLYGRSSYNEQFF TGTGCCAGCAGTTTATACGGCCGGAGCTCCTACAATGAGCAGTTCTTC
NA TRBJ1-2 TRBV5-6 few CASSPGFQRDIYGYTF TGTGCCAGCAGCCCGGGGTTCCAGCGAGACATCTATGGCTACACCTTC
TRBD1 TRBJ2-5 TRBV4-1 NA CASSQTGGGQETQYF TGCGCCAGCAGCCAAACAGGGGGAGGACAAGAGACCCAGTACTTC
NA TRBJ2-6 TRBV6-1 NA CASSEALSGANVLTF TGTGCCAGCAGTGAGGCTCTCTCTGGGGCCAACGTCCTGACTTTC
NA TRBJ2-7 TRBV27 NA CASSHRKEAYEQYF TGTGCCAGCAGTCACCGAAAAGAGGCTTACGAGCAGTACTTC
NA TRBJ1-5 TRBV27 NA CASGLGGNQPQHF TGTGCCAGCGGTCTGGGGGGGAATCAGCCCCAGCATTTT
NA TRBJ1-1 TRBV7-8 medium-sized CASSLGYTGNTEAFF TGTGCCAGCAGCTTAGGCTATACCGGGAACACTGAAGCTTTCTTT
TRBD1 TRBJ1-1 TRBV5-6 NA CASSLNRGQSNTEAFF TGTGCCAGCAGCCTTAACAGGGGGCAGTCGAACACTGAAGCTTTCTTT
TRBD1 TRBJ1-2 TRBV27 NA CASSLSTGQGDGYTF TGTGCCAGCAGTTTATCCACCGGACAGGGCGATGGCTACACCTTC